This TCR beta chain originates from a study of blood T cell repertoires in COVID-19. Turning to the study itself: Spain, Italy and the United States supplied samples that represented acute and convalescent COVID-19. Sample material is recorded as cDNA or gDNA derived from T cells, B-cell-depleted T cells, or PBMCs.

The CDR3 is made up of 12 amino acids. CDR1 and CDR2 (germline): MGHDK, SYGVNS. V lost 6 bases and J 5 bases, leaving 10 bases between the germline ends. Per the original methods: Amplification of reference gene primers was used by the study to estimate nucleated cell counts. Data came from immunoSEQ multiplex PCR; TCRdb stores just in-frame clones and leaves some out. That table gives V, J and clone size, and the DNA gave D and trimming. Seen here are roughly 230,000 clones, about four fifths observed once, and the top ten hold under 4.5%. The origin of this receptor is a man over 45 with acute or convalescent COVID-19. V usage is TRBV25-1 and J usage is TRBJ1-1; the D is unclear. The sequenced material came from peripheral blood. CDR3 loop: CASSEAGTEAFF. DNA of the CDR3: TGTGCCAGCAGCGAAGCCGGGACTGAAGCTTTCTTT.